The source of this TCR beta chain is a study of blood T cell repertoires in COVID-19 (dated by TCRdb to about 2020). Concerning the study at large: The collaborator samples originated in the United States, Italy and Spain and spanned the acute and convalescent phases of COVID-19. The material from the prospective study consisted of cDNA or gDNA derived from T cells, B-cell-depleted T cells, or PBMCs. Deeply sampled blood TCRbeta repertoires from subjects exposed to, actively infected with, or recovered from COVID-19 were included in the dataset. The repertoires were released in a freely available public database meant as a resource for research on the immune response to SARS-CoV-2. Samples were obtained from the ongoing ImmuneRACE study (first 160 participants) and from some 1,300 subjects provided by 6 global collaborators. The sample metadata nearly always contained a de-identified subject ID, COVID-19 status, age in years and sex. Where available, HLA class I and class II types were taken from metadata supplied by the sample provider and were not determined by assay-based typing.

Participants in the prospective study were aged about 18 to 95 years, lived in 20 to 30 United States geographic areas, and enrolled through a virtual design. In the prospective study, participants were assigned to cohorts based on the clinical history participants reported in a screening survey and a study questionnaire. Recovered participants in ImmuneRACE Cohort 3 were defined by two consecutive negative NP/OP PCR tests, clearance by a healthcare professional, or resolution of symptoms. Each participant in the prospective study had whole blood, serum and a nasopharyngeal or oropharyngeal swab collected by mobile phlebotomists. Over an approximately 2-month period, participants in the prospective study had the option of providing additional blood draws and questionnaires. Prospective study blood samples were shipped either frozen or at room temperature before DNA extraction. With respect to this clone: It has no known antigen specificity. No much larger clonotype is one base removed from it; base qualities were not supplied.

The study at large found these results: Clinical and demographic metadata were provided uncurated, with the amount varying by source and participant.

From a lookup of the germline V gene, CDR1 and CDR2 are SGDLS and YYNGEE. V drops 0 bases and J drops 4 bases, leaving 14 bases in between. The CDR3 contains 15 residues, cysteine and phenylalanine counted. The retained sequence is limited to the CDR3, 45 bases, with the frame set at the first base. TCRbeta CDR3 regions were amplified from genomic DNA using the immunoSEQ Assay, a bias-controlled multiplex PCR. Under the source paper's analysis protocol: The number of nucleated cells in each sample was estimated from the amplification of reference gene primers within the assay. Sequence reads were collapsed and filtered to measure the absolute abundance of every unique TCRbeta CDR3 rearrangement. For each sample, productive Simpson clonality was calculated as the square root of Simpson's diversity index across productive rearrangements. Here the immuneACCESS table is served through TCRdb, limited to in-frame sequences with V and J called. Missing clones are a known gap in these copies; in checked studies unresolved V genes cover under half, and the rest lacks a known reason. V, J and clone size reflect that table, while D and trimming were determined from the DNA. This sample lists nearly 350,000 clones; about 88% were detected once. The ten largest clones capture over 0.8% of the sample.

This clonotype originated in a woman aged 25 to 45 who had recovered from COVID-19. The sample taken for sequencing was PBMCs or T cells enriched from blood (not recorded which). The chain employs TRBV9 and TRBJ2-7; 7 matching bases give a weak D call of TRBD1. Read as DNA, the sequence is TGTGCCAGCAGCGTAGGGGCGGGACAGACATACGAGCAGTACTTC. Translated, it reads CASSVGAGQTYEQYF.